The rows below give T cell receptor beta chains drawn from one sample of a study of T cell responses to AZD1222 COVID-19 vaccine. The assay was immunoSEQ multiplex PCR, and TCRdb's table has in-frame clones only and misses some. The sample gives 90,000 to 120,000 clones, 75% to 95% of which show up once; roughly 6.2% is in the top ten. The material was peripheral blood, obtained 28 days after the second AZD1222 dose. These receptors were collected from an adult who received the AZD1222 COVID-19 vaccine. CDR3s include the opening cysteine and the closing phenylalanine or tryptophan. Fields, in order: V gene, J gene, CDR3 protein.

>TRBV19|TRBJ1-3
CASIGDRGELRSGNTIYF
>TRBV28|TRBJ1-1
CASRDRDLTEAFF
>TRBV19|TRBJ2-1
CASSPRGLAGDFGEQFF
>TRBV19|TRBJ1-1
CASMKGTEAFF
>TRBV7-9|TRBJ2-1
CASSLMSSGSYNEQFF
>TRBV29-1|TRBJ2-1
CSAEGVTSGSEQFF
>TRBV18|TRBJ2-7
CASSPPSVAGDYEQYF
>TRBV5-4|TRBJ1-1
CASSPPAPRHTEAFF
>TRBV6-5|TRBJ1-6
CATHLGFYNSPLHF
>TRBV4-3|TRBJ1-2
CASSQDRPGEVYGYTF
>TRBV7-2|TRBJ1-4
CASSFKGNNEKLFF
>TRBV19|TRBJ1-5
CASSIGGIYNQPQHF
>TRBV7-9|TRBJ1-2
CASSPDRPGGYTF
>TRBV6-2/TRBV6-3|TRBJ2-3
CASSTNRGRSTDTQYF
>TRBV5-1|TRBJ1-6
CASSLAGGNSPLHF
>TRBV27|TRBJ1-2
CASSFALHYGYTF